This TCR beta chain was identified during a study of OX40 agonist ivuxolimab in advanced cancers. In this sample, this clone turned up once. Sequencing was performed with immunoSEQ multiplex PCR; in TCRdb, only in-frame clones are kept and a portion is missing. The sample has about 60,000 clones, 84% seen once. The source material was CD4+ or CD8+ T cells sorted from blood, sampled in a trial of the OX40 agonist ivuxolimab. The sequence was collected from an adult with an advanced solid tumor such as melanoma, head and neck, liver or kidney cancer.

The CDR3 reads CASSLQGRMNTEAFF. The CDR3 coding sequence is TGTGCCAGCAGCCTACAGGGGCGAATGAACACTGAAGCTTTCTTT. V and J are TRBV7-2 and TRBJ1-1, with 7 bases fitting TRBD1. Germline CDR1 is SGHTA and CDR2 is FQGNSA. The CDR3 runs to 15 residues. Trimming cost V 5 bases and J 0 bases; bases outside gene matches: 6.